The clone carrying this T cell receptor beta chain has more than one count but fewer than ten. The record originates from a study of T cells after yellow fever vaccination. TCRdb independently ran MiXCR on the 5' RACE reads; one entry per CDR3 protein. This sample yields 450,000 to 600,000 distinct CDR3 sequences, of which approximately 15% are seen a single time; about an eighth belongs to the top ten. Germline V gene data show CDR1 as SGHRS and CDR2 as YFSETQ. The CDR3 runs 15 residues. With 0 bases removed from V and 7 bases from J, the gap between germline ends came to 14 bases. The material sequenced was PBMCs, taken on the day of the yellow fever booster vaccination. V gene TRBV5-1 combines with J gene TRBJ1-5; no clear D. The TCR was taken from a man aged 25-45 years who received the YFV17D yellow fever vaccine. The CDR3 nucleotides are TGCGCCAGCAGCTTGGCCCCGGGTGTGGAGCAGCCCCAGCATTTT. It yields the protein CASSLAPGVEQPQHF.